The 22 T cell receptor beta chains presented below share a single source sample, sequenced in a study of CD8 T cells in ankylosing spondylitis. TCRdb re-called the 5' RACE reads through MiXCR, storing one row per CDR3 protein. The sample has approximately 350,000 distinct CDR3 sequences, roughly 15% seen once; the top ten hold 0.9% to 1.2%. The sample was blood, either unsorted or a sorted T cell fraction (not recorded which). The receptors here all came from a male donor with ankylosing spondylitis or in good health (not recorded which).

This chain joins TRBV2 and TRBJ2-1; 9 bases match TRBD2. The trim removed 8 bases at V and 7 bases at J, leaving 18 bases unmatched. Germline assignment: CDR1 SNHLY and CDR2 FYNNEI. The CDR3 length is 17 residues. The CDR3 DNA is TGTGCCAGCTTCTCTCGGGGAGGCGGGGGGGCCGGTAATGAGCAGTTCTTC. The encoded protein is CASFSRGGGGAGNEQFF.

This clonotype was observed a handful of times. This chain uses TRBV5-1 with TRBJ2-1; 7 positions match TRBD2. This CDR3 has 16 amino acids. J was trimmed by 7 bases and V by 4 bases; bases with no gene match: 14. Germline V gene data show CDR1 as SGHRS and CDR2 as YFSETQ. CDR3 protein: CASSPGTTPGRNEQFF. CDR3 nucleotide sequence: TGCGCCAGCAGCCCAGGGACTACCCCAGGGAGGAATGAGCAGTTCTTC.

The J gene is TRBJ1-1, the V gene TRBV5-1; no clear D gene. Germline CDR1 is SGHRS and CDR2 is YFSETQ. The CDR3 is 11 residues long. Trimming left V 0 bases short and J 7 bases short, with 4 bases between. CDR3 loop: CASSLGSEAFF. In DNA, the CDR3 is TGCGCCAGCAGCTTGGGGAGTGAAGCTTTCTTT. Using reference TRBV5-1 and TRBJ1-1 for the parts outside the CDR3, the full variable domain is KAGVTQTPRYLIKTRGQQVTLSCSPISGHRSVSWYQQTPGQGLQFLFEYFSETQRNKGNFPGRFSGRQFSNSRSEMNVSTLELGDSALYLCASSLGSEAFFGQGTRLTVV.

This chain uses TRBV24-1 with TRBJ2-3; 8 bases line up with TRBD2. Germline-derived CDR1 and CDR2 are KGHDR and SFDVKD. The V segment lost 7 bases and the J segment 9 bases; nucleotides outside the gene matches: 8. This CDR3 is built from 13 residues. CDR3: CATSLRSGGTQYF. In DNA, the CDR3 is TGTGCCACCAGCTTACGCTCGGGGGGGACGCAGTATTTT.

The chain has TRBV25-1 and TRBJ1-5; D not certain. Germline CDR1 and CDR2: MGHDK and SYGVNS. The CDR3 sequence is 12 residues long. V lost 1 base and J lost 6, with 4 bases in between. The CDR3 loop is CASSESSQPQHF. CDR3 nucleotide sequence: TGTGCCAGCAGTGAATCGAGTCAGCCCCAGCATTTT.

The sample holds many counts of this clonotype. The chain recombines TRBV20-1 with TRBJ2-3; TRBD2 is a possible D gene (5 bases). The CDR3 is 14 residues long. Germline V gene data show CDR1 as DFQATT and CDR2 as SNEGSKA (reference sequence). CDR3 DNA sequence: TGCAGCTTTAATTGGAGGTCCGGGACAGATACGCAGTATTTT. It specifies CSFNWRSGTDTQYF.

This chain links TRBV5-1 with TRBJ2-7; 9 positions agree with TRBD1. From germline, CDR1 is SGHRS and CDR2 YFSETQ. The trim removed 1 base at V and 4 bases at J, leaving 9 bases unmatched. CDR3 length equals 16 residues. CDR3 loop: CASSLTKGQGPYEQYF. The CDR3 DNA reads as TGCGCCAGCAGCTTGACAAAAGGACAGGGGCCGTACGAGCAGTACTTC.

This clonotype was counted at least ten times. Here the CDR3 reads CASSLTSGHNEQFF. The CDR3 DNA reads TGTGCCAGCAGTTTGACCAGCGGGCACAATGAGCAGTTCTTC. The chain couples TRBV12-3 or TRBV12-4 to TRBJ2-1, with a possible D match to TRBD2 (6 bases). The length of the CDR3 is 14 residues. Trimming stripped 3 bases from V and 5 bases from J, with 11 bases between.

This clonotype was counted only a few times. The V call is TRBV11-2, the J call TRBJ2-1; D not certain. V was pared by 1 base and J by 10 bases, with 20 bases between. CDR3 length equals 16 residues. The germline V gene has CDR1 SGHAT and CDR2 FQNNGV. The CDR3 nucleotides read TGTGCCAGCAGCTTAGCTGGGATGATCTTATCTCAAGAGCAGTTCTTC. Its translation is CASSLAGMILSQEQFF.

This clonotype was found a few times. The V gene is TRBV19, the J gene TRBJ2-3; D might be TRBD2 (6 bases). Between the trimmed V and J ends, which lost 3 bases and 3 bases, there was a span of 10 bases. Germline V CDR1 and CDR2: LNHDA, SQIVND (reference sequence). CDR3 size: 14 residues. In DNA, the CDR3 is TGTGCCAGTAGTATTGCGGGGAAAACAGATACGCAGTATTTT. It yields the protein CASSIAGKTDTQYF.

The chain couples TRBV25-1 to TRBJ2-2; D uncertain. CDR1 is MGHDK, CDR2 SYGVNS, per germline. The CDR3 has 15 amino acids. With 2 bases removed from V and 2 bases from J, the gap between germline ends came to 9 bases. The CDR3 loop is CASSESTVNTGELFF. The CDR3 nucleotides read TGTGCCAGCAGTGAAAGCACCGTAAACACCGGGGAGCTGTTTTTT. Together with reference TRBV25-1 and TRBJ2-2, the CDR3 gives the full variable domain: EADIYQTPRYLVIGTGKKITLECSQTMGHDKMYWYQQDPGMELHLIHYSYGVNSTEKGDLSSESTVSRIRTEHFPLTLESARPSHTSQYLCASSESTVNTGELFFGEGSRLTVL.

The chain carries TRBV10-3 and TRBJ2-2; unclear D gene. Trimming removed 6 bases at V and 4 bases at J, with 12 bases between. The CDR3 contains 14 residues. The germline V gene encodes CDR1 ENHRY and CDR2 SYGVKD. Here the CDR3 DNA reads TGTGCCATCAGCCTTGACATACCCACCGGGGAGCTGTTTTTT. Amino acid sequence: CAISLDIPTGELFF.

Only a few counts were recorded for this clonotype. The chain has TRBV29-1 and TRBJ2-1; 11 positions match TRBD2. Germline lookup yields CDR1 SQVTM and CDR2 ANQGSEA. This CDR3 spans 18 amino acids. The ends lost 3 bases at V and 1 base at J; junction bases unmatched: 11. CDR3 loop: CSVDTSGGWGLSYNEQFF. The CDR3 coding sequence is TGCAGCGTTGACACTAGCGGGGGCTGGGGGCTATCCTACAATGAGCAGTTCTTC.

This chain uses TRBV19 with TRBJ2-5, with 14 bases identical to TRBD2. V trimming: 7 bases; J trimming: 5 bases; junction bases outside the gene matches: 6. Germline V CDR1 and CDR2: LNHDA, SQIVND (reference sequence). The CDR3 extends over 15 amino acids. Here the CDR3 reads CASKLGLAGVETQYF. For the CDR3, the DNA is TGTGCCAGTAAACTGGGACTAGCGGGAGTGGAGACCCAGTACTTC.

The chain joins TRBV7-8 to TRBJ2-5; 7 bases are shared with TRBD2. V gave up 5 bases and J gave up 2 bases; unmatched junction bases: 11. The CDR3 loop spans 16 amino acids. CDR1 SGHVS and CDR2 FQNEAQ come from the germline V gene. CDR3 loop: CASSPGASGTQETQYF. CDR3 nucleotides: TGTGCCAGCAGCCCTGGGGCTAGCGGAACTCAAGAGACCCAGTACTTC.

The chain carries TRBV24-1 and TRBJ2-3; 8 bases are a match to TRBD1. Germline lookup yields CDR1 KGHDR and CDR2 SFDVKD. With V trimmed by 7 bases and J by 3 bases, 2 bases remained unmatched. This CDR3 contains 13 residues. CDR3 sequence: CATSRQGTDTQYF. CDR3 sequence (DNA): TGTGCCACCAGCAGACAGGGGACAGATACGCAGTATTTT.

In nucleotides, the CDR3 is TGTGCCAGCAGCGTAGCAGCGGGGGGGCCGGAGACCCAGTACTTC. Its translation: CASSVAAGGPETQYF. The J gene is TRBJ2-5, the V gene TRBV9; 10 bases agree with TRBD2. The CDR3 runs 15 residues. With V trimmed by 0 bases and J by 5 bases, 4 bases remained unmatched. CDR1 SGDLS and CDR2 YYNGEE come from the germline V gene.

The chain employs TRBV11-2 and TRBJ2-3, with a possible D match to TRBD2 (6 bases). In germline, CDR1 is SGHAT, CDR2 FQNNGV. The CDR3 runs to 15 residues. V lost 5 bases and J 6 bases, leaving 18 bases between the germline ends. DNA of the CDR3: TGTGCCAGCAGCCCACTAGGGACTCCCATGGATACGCAGTATTTT. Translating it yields CASSPLGTPMDTQYF. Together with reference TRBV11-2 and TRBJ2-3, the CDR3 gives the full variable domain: EAGVAQSPRYKIIEKRQSVAFWCNPISGHATLYWYQQILGQGPKLLIQFQNNGVVDDSQLPKDRFSAERLKGVDSTLKIQPAKLEDSAVYLCASSPLGTPMDTQYFGPGTRLTVL.

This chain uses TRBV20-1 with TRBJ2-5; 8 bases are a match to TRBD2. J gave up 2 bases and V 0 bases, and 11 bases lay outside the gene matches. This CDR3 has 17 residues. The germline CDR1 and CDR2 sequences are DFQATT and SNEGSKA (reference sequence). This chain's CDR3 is CSARDRWVAGRQETQYF. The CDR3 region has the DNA TGCAGTGCTAGAGATAGGTGGGTAGCGGGAAGACAAGAGACCCAGTACTTC.

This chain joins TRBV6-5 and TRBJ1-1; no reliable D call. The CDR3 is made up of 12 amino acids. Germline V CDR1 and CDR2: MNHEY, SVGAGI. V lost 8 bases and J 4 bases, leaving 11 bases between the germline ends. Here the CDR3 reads CASSGRVTEAFF. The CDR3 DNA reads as TGTGCCAGCTCTGGGCGGGTCACTGAAGCTTTCTTT.

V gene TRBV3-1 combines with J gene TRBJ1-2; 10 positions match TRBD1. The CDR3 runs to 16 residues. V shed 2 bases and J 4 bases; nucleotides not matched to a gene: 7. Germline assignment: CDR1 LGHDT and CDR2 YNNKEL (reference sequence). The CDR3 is CASSQLGTGDFYGYTF. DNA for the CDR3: TGTGCCAGCAGCCAATTAGGGACAGGGGACTTCTATGGCTACACCTTC. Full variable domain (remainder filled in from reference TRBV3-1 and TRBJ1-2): DTAVSQTPKYLVTQMGNDKSIKCEQNLGHDTMYWYKQDSKKFLKIMFSYNNKELIINETVPNRFSPKSPDKAHLNLHINSLELGDSAVYFCASSQLGTGDFYGYTFGSGTRLTVV.

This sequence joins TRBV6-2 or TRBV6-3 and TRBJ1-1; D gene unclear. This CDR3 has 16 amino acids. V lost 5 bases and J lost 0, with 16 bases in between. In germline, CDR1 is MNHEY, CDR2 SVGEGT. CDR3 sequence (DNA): TGTGCCAGCAGTCCCGGTCGGCCCGCAATGAACACTGAAGCTTTCTTT. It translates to CASSPGRPAMNTEAFF.